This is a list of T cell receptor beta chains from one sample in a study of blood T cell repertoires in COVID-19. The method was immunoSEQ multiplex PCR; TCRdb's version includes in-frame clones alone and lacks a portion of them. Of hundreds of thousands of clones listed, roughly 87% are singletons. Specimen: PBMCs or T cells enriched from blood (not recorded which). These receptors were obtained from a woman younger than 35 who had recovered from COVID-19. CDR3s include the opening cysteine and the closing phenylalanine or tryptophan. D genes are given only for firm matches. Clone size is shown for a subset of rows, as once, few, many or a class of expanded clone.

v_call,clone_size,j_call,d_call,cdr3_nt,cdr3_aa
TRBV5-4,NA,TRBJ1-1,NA,TGTGCCAGCAGCTTTGGACAGAACACTGAAGCTTTCTTT,CASSFGQNTEAFF
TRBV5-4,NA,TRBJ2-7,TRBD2,TGTGCCAGCAGCTTCCTTCCGGGAGGAAGCTTTAGGGAGGGGTACTTC,CASSFLPGGSFREGYF
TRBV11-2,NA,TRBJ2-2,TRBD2,TGTGCCAGCAGCGCCCAGCGGGAAGCCCTCTACACCGGGGAGCTGTTTTTT,CASSAQREALYTGELFF
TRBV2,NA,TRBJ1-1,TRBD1,TGTGCCAGCACCCCGGGACAGGGGAGGCCTGAAGCTTTCTTT,CASTPGQGRPEAFF
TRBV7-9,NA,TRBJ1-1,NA,TGTGCCAGCAGCTTAGACGGACTGGTGAACACTGAAGCTTTCTTT,CASSLDGLVNTEAFF
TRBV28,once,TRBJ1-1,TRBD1,TGTGCCAGCAGTATTACAGGGGAGAACACTGAAGCTTTCTTT,CASSITGENTEAFF
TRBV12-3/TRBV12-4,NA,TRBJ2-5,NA,TGTGCCAGCAGTTTGGAGGAGACCCAGTACTTC,CASSLEETQYF
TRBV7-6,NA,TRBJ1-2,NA,TGTGCCAGCAGCTTAGGCAGGGCCGGCGGCTACACCTTC,CASSLGRAGGYTF
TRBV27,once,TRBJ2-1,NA,TGTGCCAGCAGTTTCAACCCGGGACTTTACAATGAGCAGTTCTTC,CASSFNPGLYNEQFF
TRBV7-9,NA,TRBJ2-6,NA,TGTGCCAGCAGCCCCCCGGCGGGGACTGGGGCCAACGTCCTGACTTTC,CASSPPAGTGANVLTF
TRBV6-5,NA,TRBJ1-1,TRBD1,TGTGCCAGCAGACAACCGGGACAGGGGGCTGGTGAAGCTTTCTTT,CASRQPGQGAGEAFF
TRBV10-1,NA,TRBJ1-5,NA,TGCGCCAGCACGTTCGGGAGGGATCAGCCCCAGCATTTT,CASTFGRDQPQHF
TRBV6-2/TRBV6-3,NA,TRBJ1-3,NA,TGTGCCAGCAGTTACGTGACGGGGGGCCCTGGAAACACCATATATTTT,CASSYVTGGPGNTIYF
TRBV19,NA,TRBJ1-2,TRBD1,TGTGCCAGTAGCCCGACAGGGGGATATGGCTACACCTTC,CASSPTGGYGYTF
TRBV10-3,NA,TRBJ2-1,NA,TGTGCCACCCGACAGGTAACAAGCTCCTACAATGAGCAGTTCTTC,CATRQVTSSYNEQFF
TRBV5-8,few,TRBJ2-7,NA,TGTGCCAGCACCCCGGGGGACAGCCAACCTCGGCAGTACTTC,CASTPGDSQPRQYF
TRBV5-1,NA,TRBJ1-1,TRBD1,TGCGCCAGTGGAACAGGGGGCCTCACTGAAGCTTTCTTT,CASGTGGLTEAFF
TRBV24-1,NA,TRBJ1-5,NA,TGTGCCACCAGTGAGACAGGTCGGGGCAATCAGCCCCAGCATTTT,CATSETGRGNQPQHF
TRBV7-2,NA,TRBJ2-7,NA,TGTGCCAGCAGCTTAGGAGCAGGGTCTCCCTACGAGCAGTACTTC,CASSLGAGSPYEQYF
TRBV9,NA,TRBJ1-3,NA,TGTGCCAGCAGCGCCGACAGTCCCGGAAACACCATATATTTT,CASSADSPGNTIYF
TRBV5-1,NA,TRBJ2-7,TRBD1,TGCGCCAGCAGCTATGGGGACAGGGTCCACGAGCAGTACTTC,CASSYGDRVHEQYF
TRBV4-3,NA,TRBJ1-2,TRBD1,TGCGCCAGCAGCCAAGATGGCCTCACAGGGGGTGGCTACACCTTC,CASSQDGLTGGGYTF
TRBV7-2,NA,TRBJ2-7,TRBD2,TGTGCCAGCAGCTTACAGGCGGGAGGCGACGAGCAGTACTTC,CASSLQAGGDEQYF
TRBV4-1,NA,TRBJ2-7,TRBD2,TGCGCCAGCAGCCGAGTAGCGGGAGTGGCTTCGGTCGAGCAGTACTTC,CASSRVAGVASVEQYF
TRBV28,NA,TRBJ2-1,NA,TGTGCCAGCAGTTCATGGACTAAGACACCCAATGAGCAGTTCTTC,CASSSWTKTPNEQFF
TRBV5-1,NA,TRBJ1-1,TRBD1,TGCGCCAGCAGCCAACAGGGGACGGGAAGCAACACTGAAGCTTTCTTT,CASSQQGTGSNTEAFF
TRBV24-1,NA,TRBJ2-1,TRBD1,TGTGCCACCAGTGAACCGAGGGACAGCTACAATGAGCAGTTCTTC,CATSEPRDSYNEQFF
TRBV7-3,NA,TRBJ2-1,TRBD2,TGTGCCAGCAGCTTGGGACTAGCGGGGGGCTTGGTGGATGAGCAGTTCTTC,CASSLGLAGGLVDEQFF
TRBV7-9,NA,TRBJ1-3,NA,TGTGCCAGCAGACCAGACGACAGGTCCATATATTTT,CASRPDDRSIYF
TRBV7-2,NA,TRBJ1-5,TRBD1,TGTGCCAGCAGCACCCGGACAGGGGGGGATCAGCCCCAGCATTTT,CASSTRTGGDQPQHF
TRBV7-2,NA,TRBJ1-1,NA,TGTGCCAGCAGCTTAATCTCCGGGATGGGCACTGAAGCTTTCTTT,CASSLISGMGTEAFF
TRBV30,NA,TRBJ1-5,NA,TGTGCCTGGGACAGCCACCCAAATCAGCCCCAGCATTTT,CAWDSHPNQPQHF
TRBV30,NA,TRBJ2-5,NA,TGTGCCTGGAGTTCCGGGGGCCAAGAGACCCAGTACTTC,CAWSSGGQETQYF
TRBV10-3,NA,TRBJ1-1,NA,TGTGCCATCAGTGACTTGTCCCCTGAAGCTTTCTTT,CAISDLSPEAFF
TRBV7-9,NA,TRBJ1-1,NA,TGTGCCAGCAGCCAACGGACAGAAATGAACACTGAAGCTTTCTTT,CASSQRTEMNTEAFF
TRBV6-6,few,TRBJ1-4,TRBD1,TGTGCCAGCAGCCAAGGACAGGGGGCTGGGGAAAAACTGTTTTTT,CASSQGQGAGEKLFF
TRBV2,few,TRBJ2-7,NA,TGTGCCACGGGGGACAGCGAAGTCTACGAGCAGTACTTC,CATGDSEVYEQYF
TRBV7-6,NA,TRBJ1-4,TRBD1,TGTGCCAGCAGCCAGTACAGGGGGCGCGGTGAAAAACTGTTTTTT,CASSQYRGRGEKLFF
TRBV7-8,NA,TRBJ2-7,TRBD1,TGTGCCAGCAGATCGGGACAGGCCACCTACGAGCAGTACTTC,CASRSGQATYEQYF
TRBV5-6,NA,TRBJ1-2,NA,TGTGCCAGCAGTCAGTATAACTATGGCTACACCTTC,CASSQYNYGYTF
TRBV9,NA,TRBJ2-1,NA,TGTGCCAGCAGCGTACAGGGCACCCTGAATGAGCAGTTCTTC,CASSVQGTLNEQFF
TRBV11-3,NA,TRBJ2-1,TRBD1,TGTGCCAGCAGCTTAGGGGGGACAGGCTCCTCGGAGGATGAGCAGTTCTTC,CASSLGGTGSSEDEQFF
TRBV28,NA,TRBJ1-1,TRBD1,TGTGCCAGCAGGGAAACAGGGGGGAACACTGAAGCTTTCTTT,CASRETGGNTEAFF
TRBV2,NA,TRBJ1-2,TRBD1,TGTGCCAGCAGTGATCCCCTGGGTCCGGGACAGGGGGCGTATGGCTACACCTTC,CASSDPLGPGQGAYGYTF
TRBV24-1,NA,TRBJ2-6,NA,TGTGCCACCAGTGATATCGGGGCTGGGGCCAACGTCCTGACTTTC,CATSDIGAGANVLTF
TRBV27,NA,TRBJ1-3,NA,TGTGCCAGCAGTCGCCTCGGGGGAGGAAACACCATATATTTT,CASSRLGGGNTIYF
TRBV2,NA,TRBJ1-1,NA,TGTGCCAGCAGTGAAAGGGGCAGGGCAGAAGTCTCTGAAGCTTTCTTT,CASSERGRAEVSEAFF
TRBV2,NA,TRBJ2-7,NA,TGTGCCAGTGTTTGGGCCTACGTGGAAGGCGAGCAGTACTTC,CASVWAYVEGEQYF
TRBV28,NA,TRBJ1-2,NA,TGTGCCAGCAGGACAATCTATGGCTACACCTTC,CASRTIYGYTF
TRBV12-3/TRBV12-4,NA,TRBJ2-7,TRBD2,TGTGCCAGCGGGACTAGGGGGACGGGGGAGCAGTACTTC,CASGTRGTGEQYF